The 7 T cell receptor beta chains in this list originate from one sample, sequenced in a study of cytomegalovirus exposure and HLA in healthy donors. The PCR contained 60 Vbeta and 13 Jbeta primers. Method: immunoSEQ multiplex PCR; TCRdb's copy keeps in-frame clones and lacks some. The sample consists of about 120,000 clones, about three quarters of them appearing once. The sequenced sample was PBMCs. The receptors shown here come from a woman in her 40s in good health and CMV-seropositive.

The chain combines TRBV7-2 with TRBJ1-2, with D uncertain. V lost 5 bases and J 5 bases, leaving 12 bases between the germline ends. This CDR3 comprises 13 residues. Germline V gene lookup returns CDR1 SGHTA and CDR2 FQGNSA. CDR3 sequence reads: CASSPDRRYGYTF. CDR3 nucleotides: TGTGCCAGCAGCCCCGATCGGAGGTATGGCTACACCTTC.

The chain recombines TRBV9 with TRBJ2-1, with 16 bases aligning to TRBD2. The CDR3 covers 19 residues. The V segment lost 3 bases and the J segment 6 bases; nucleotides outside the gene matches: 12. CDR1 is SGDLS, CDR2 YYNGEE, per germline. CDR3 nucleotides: TGTGCCAGCAGCGCCTCCGGGACTAGCGGGGGGGCCGGGGTCAATGAGCAGTTCTTC. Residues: CASSASGTSGGAGVNEQFF.

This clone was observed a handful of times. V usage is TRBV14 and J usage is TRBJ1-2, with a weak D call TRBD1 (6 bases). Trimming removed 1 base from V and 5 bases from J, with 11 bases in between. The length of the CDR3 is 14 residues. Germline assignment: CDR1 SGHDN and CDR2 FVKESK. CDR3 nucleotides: TGTGCCAGCAGCCAAGTTCAGGGGTCGTATGGCTACACCTTC. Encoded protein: CASSQVQGSYGYTF. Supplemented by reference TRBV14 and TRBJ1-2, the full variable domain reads EAGVTQFPSHSVIEKGQTVTLRCDPISGHDNLYWYRRVMGKEIKFLLHFVKESKQDESGMPNNRFLAERTGGTYSTLKVQPAELEDSGVYFCASSQVQGSYGYTFGSGTRLTVV.

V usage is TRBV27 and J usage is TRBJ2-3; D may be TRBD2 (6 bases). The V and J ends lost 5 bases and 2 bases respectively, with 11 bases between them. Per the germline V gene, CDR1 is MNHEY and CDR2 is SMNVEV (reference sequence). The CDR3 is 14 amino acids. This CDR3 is CASSPGEATDTQYF. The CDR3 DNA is TGTGCCAGCAGTCCCGGGGAGGCCACAGATACGCAGTATTTT.

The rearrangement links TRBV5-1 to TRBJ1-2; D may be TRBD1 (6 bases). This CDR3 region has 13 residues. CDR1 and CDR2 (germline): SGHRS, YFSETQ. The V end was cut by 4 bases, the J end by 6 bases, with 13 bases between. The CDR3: CASSATGPHGYTF. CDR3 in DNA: TGCGCCAGCAGCGCGACAGGTCCCCATGGCTACACCTTC.

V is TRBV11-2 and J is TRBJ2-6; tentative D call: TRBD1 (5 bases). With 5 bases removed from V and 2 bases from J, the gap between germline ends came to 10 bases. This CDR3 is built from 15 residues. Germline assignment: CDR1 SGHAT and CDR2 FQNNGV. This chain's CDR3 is CASSVQGAGANVLTF. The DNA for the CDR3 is TGTGCCAGCAGCGTGCAGGGCGCTGGGGCCAACGTCCTGACTTTC.

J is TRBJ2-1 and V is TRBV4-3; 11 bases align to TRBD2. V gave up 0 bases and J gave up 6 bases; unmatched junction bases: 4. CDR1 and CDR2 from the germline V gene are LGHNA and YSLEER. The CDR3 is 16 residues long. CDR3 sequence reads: CASSQDLAGGRNEQFF. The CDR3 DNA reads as TGCGCCAGCAGCCAAGATCTAGCGGGAGGCCGCAATGAGCAGTTCTTC.